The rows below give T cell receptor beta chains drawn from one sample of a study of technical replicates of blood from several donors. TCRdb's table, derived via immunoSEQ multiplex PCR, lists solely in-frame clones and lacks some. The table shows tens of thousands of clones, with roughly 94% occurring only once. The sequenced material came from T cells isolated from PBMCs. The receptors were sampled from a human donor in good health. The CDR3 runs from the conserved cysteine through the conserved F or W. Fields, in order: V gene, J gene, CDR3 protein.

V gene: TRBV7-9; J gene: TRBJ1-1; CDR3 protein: CASSLGRNSGFF
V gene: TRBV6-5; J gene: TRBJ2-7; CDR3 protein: CASSREFSSYEQYF
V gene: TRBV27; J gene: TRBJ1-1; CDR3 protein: CASSYGTGSTEAFF
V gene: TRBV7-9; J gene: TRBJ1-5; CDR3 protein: CASSPQGLDQPQHF
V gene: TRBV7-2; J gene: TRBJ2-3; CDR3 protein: CASSSRVADTQYF
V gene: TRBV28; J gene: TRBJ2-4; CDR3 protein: CASSLYDRVDIQYF
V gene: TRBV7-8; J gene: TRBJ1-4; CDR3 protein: CASKNPGDEKLFF
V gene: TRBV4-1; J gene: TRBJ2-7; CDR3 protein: CASSQGQAYEQYF
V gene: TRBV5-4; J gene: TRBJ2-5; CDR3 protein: CASSSGSRGTQYF
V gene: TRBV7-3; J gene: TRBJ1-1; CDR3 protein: CASSLVPYTEAFF
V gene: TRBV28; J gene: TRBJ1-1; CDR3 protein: CASSPSDRVDTEAFF
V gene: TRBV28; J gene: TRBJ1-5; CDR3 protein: CASSLEGTGGAQPQHF
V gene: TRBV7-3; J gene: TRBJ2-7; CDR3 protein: CASSGTVLSSYEQYF
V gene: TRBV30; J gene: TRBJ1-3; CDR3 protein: CAWSVGTAAGNTIYF
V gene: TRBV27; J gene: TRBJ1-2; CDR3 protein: CASKTVPYGYTF
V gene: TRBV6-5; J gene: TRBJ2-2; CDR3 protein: CASRIHLTGELFF
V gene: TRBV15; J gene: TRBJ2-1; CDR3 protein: CATSTPGLAGLAEYNEQFF
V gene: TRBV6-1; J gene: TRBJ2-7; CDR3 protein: CASKASGTQEQYF
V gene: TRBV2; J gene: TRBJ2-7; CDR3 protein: CASKGTAYYEQYF
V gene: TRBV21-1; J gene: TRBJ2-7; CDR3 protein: CASSKGTRSSYEQYF
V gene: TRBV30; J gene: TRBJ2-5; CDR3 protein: CAWTLQVEETQYF
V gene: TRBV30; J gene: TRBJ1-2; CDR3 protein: CAWSVQTNGYTF
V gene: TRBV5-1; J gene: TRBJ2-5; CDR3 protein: CASSSPKLATQYF
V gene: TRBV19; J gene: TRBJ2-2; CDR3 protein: CASSNGQNTGELFF
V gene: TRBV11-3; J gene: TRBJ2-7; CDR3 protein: CASSFSSGGVYEQYF
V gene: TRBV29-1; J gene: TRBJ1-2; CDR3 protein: CSVSGTGEGGYTF
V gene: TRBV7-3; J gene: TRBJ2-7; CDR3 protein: CASSLDRDDEQYF
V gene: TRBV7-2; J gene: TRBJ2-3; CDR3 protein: CASSSAGTGHTDTQYF
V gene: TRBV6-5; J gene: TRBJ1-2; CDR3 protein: CASFQGRDGYTF
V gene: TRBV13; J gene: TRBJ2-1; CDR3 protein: CASSRGEANEQFF
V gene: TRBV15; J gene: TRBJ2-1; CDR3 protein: CATSTISGHEQFF
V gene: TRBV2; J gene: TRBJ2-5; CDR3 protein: CASTAVQETQYF
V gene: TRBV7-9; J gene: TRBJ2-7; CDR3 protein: CASSFQDYEQYF